Listed here are 2 T cell receptor beta chains from one sample, sequenced in a study of beta chain features in type 1 diabetes. The authors reverse transcribed all of the isolated RNA, so sequencing captured expressed TCRB transcripts. Profiled with immunoSEQ multiplex PCR; TCRdb holds only in-frame clones, not every one. This table has about 240,000 clones, about 30% appearing once. The sample comprised central memory CD4+ T cells from blood. These receptors originate from a young man in good health.

This clone was detected a few times. The genes are TRBV19 and TRBJ2-1, with TRBD2 identical over 8 bases. Germline-derived CDR1 and CDR2 are LNHDA and SQIVND (reference sequence). The V segment lost 8 bases and the J segment 6 bases; nucleotides outside the gene matches: 12. The CDR3 loop spans 15 amino acids. CDR3 DNA sequence: TGTGCCAGTGGCACCGGGACTAGGATTACCAATGAGCAGTTCTTC. Translation: CASGTGTRITNEQFF.

This chain links TRBV15 with TRBJ1-2; weak D call: TRBD1 (5 bases). The CDR3 extends over 13 amino acids. Germline CDR1 reads LNHNV; CDR2 reads YYDKDF (reference sequence). V lost 5 bases and J 3 bases, leaving 10 bases between the germline ends. CDR3 DNA: TGTGCCACCAGCCCGGGGGTGGACTATGGCTACACCTTC. Protein sequence: CATSPGVDYGYTF.